Presented here are 27 T cell receptor beta chains from one specimen sequenced in a study of breast tumors, draining lymph nodes, adjacent tissues. TCRdb reprocessed the multiplex PCR reads via MiXCR and lists one record per CDR3 protein. The sample comprises approximately 100,000 distinct CDR3 sequences, 20% to 25% of which are singletons, and roughly 1.2% rests with the top ten. Breast cancer patients provided tissue from their axillary draining lymph nodes. Sequencing used axillary lymph node tissue. These receptors were obtained from a female donor with breast cancer. Some clones in this sample may be carry-over from other donors' samples.

This clonotype came up many times. The CDR3 sequence: CASSTISGRAGETQYF. The CDR3 coding sequence is TGTGCCAGCAGCACAATTAGCGGGAGGGCCGGAGAGACCCAGTACTTC. The rearrangement uses TRBV11-2 and TRBJ2-5, with 11 nucleotides matching TRBD2. Germline CDR1 reads SGHAT; CDR2 reads FQNNGV. V lost 5 bases to trimming and J lost 4 bases; unmatched junction nucleotides: 9. The CDR3 consists of 16 residues. The full variable domain, its missing parts supplied by reference TRBV11-2 and TRBJ2-5, is EAGVAQSPRYKIIEKRQSVAFWCNPISGHATLYWYQQILGQGPKLLIQFQNNGVVDDSQLPKDRFSAERLKGVDSTLKIQPAKLEDSAVYLCASSTISGRAGETQYFGPGTRLLVL.

This clonotype occurred many times. This rearrangement joins TRBV7-2 to TRBJ2-2; D unresolved. Germline loops: CDR1 SGHTA, CDR2 FQGNSA. The CDR3 runs to 14 residues. Trimming removed 6 bases at V and 6 bases at J, with 14 bases between. The DNA for the CDR3 is TGTGCCAGCAGAGTGTCAACGGTCCCCGGGGAGCTGTTTTTT. Its translation is CASRVSTVPGELFF.

Many counts were recorded for this clonotype. The chain carries TRBV20-1 and TRBJ2-1, with D possibly being TRBD1 (5 bases). CDR1 DFQATT and CDR2 SNEGSKA come from the germline V gene (reference sequence). V was cut by 6 bases and J by 3 bases, with 12 bases left in between. The CDR3 sequence is 13 residues long. The DNA of the CDR3 is TGCAGTGCGGCAGGGCCCAACTACAATGAGCAGTTCTTC. It codes for CSAAGPNYNEQFF.

In this sample, this clonotype turned up many times. V usage is TRBV19 and J usage is TRBJ1-5, with D possibly matching TRBD1 (5 bases). Germline values: CDR1 LNHDA, CDR2 SQIVND (reference sequence). The CDR3 runs 12 residues. V dropped 5 bases and J dropped 7 bases, with 9 bases sitting between them. The CDR3 spells CASSFKGQPQHF. As DNA, the CDR3 is TGTGCCAGTAGTTTCAAGGGGCAGCCCCAGCATTTT.

The chain carries TRBV27 and TRBJ1-4; the D is unclear. This CDR3 spans 14 amino acids. Trimming stripped 0 bases from V and 7 bases from J, with 9 bases between. Germline CDR1 MNHEY, CDR2 SMNVEV (reference sequence). The CDR3: CASSLSWTGEKLFF. CDR3 coding DNA: TGTGCCAGCAGTTTATCGTGGACCGGTGAAAAACTGTTTTTT.

This clonotype was detected many times. The rearrangement uses TRBV6-1 and TRBJ2-7; 7 bases line up with TRBD1. Per the germline V gene, CDR1 is MNHNS and CDR2 is SASEGT. The CDR3 has 14 residues. V lost 2 bases to trimming and J lost 7 bases; unmatched junction nucleotides: 8. CDR3 loop: CASSERGRGEEQYF. The DNA of the CDR3 is TGTGCCAGCAGTGAAAGGGGGCGCGGCGAAGAGCAGTACTTC.

On this clonotype itself: Possible read error: a much larger clone is one base away. It is likely a read error, because the conserved phenylalanine at the end of the CDR3 is missing. The CDR3 loop is CASSLEAVHIQYI. CDR3 DNA: TGTGCCAGCAGCTTAGAGGCGGTACACATTCAGTACATC. This chain connects TRBV11-3 to TRBJ2-4, with D unresolved. The CDR3 covers 13 residues. V lost 0 bases, J lost 8 bases, and 8 bases lay in between. Germline V lookup: CDR1 SGHNT, CDR2 YENEEA.

This clonotype was counted at least ten times. V gene TRBV6-6 combines with J gene TRBJ2-1; no clear D gene. Germline lookup yields CDR1 MNHNY and CDR2 SVGAGI (reference sequence). V was trimmed by 7 bases and J by 9 bases, leaving 16 bases between them. The CDR3 runs 13 residues. CDR3 nucleotide sequence: TGTGCCAGCACCCAGACCCCAGGCAGTGAGCAGTTCTTC. This sequence encodes CASTQTPGSEQFF.

This clonotype was found a few times. J is TRBJ2-2 and V is TRBV5-4; no clear D. The CDR3 is 15 residues long. Germline V gives CDR1 SGHNT, CDR2 YYREEE (reference sequence). Trimming left V 0 bases short and J 2 bases short, with 8 bases between. CDR3 bases: TGTGCCAGCAGCTTGGGGCAGGTTAACACCGGGGAGCTGTTTTTT. Amino acids: CASSLGQVNTGELFF.

This clonotype was seen repeatedly, ten times or more. The genes are TRBV30 and TRBJ1-5; D perhaps matches TRBD1 (6 bases). Per germline, CDR1 GTSNPN and CDR2 SVGIG (reference sequence). CDR3 length equals 14 residues. V was trimmed by 0 bases and J by 2 bases, leaving 8 bases between them. CDR3 sequence: CAWSVRGGNQPQHF. CDR3 nucleotide sequence: TGTGCCTGGAGTGTAAGGGGGGGCAATCAGCCCCAGCATTTT.

The sample holds many counts of this clonotype. CDR3 bases: TGTGCCAGCCGGACAGTGGTAGCGGGCAAGAATGAGCAGTTCTTC. Its translation: CASRTVVAGKNEQFF. V is TRBV12-3 or TRBV12-4 and J is TRBJ2-1, with a tentative D call TRBD2 (7 bases). The CDR3 extends over 15 amino acids. V dropped 8 bases and J dropped 7 bases, with 21 bases sitting between them.

This clonotype was seen ten or more times. The chain is built from TRBV19 and TRBJ2-5; D perhaps matches TRBD1 (6 bases). V was pared by 6 bases and J by 6 bases, with 20 bases between. The CDR3 sequence is 15 residues long. Germline V lookup: CDR1 LNHDA, CDR2 SQIVND (reference sequence). The CDR3 is CASSPFQGRGQTQYF. In nucleotides, the CDR3 is TGTGCCAGTAGCCCGTTTCAGGGGCGCGGTCAGACCCAGTACTTC. The full variable domain, rest sourced from reference TRBV19 and TRBJ2-5, is DGGITQSPKYLFRKEGQNVTLSCEQNLNHDAMYWYRQDPGQGLRLIYYSQIVNDFQKGDIAEGYSVSREKKESFPLTVTSAQKNPTAFYLCASSPFQGRGQTQYFGPGTRLLVL.

Turning to this clonotype: This may be a read error, as it is one base from a much larger clone. Since no conserved phenylalanine or tryptophan closes the CDR3, a read error is the likely cause. The chain carries TRBV5-6 and TRBJ2-5, with TRBD2 matching over 12 bases. V dropped 6 bases and J dropped 6; count of bases not matched to a gene: 3. CDR1 and CDR2 (germline): SGHDT, YYEEEE. CDR3 length: 13 residues. The CDR3 DNA follows: TGTGCCAGCAACCTAGCGGGAGGGCAGACCCAGTACCTC. Translating gives CASNLAGGQTQYL.

This clonotype was observed many times. The rearrangement joins TRBV27 to TRBJ1-2; D is uncertain. The V end lost 3 bases, the J end lost 2 bases, and 10 bases lay between the germline ends. The CDR3 contains 14 residues. Germline-derived CDR1 and CDR2 are MNHEY and SMNVEV (reference sequence). This CDR3 reads CASSLASSNYGYTF. For the CDR3, the DNA is TGTGCCAGCAGTTTGGCGAGTTCGAACTATGGCTACACCTTC.

This clonotype has a count of ten or more. The chain has TRBV6-2 or TRBV6-3 and TRBJ2-5; a possible D gene is TRBD2 (6 bases). Trimming shortened V by 4 bases and J by 5 bases, and 17 bases separated the two germline ends. The germline gives CDR1 MNHEY, CDR2 SVGEGT. There are 15 residues in the CDR3. The CDR3 sequence: CASSFGRRAFETQYF. The CDR3, as DNA: TGTGCCAGCAGTTTCGGGAGAAGGGCATTCGAGACCCAGTACTTC.

This clonotype was detected ten times or more. This chain links TRBV2 with TRBJ2-1, with 8 bases that match TRBD2. The V and J ends lost 5 bases and 4 bases, in that order; junction bases with no gene match: 7. CDR3 length: 15 amino acids. Germline CDR1 reads SNHLY; CDR2 reads FYNNEI. CDR3 DNA sequence: TGTGCCAGCAGTACACAGCGGGGGTTTTACAATGAGCAGTTCTTC. It specifies CASSTQRGFYNEQFF.

This clonotype appeared a few times. The chain joins TRBV6-6 to TRBJ1-4, with 7 bases aligning to TRBD1. This CDR3 comprises 16 residues. Germline CDR1 is MNHNY and CDR2 is SVGAGI (reference sequence). The V segment lost 0 bases and the J segment 0 bases; nucleotides outside the gene matches: 1. The CDR3, as DNA: TGTGCCAGCAGTTACTCTGACAGGGCAACTAATGAAAAACTGTTTTTT. It translates to CASSYSDRATNEKLFF.

This clonotype came up many times. The gene calls are TRBV9 and TRBJ1-3; a weak D match, TRBD1 (5 bases). V shed 0 bases and J shed 6 bases, with 13 bases lying between them. The CDR3 sequence is 15 residues long. Germline-derived CDR1 and CDR2 are SGDLS and YYNGEE. Here the CDR3 reads CASSVDGGILNTIYF. The CDR3 DNA follows: TGTGCCAGCAGCGTAGACGGGGGTATTCTAAACACCATATATTTT.

This clonotype was detected many times. V gene TRBV6-1 combines with J gene TRBJ2-1, with a possible D match to TRBD1 (6 bases). This CDR3 is built from 15 residues. Germline-derived CDR1 and CDR2 are MNHNS and SASEGT. V was trimmed by 7 bases and J by 4 bases, leaving 17 bases between them. The CDR3: CASTAGTPLYNEQFF. The DNA of the CDR3 is TGTGCCAGCACCGCCGGGACACCTTTATACAATGAGCAGTTCTTC.

This clonotype was observed many times. The chain carries TRBV29-1 and TRBJ2-6, with D tentatively TRBD2 (5 bases). V was pared by 4 bases and J by 0 bases, with 10 bases between. Germline V gene data show CDR1 as SQVTM and CDR2 as ANQGSEA. CDR3 length equals 15 residues. CDR3 protein: CSVVTGSSGANVLTF. For the CDR3, the DNA is TGCAGCGTTGTGACGGGGAGCTCTGGGGCCAACGTCCTGACTTTC.

Many counts were recorded for this clonotype. This chain joins TRBV9 and TRBJ1-4; D perhaps matches TRBD1 (6 bases). This CDR3 comprises 13 residues. Between the trimmed V and J ends, which lost 4 bases and 10 bases, there was a span of 14 bases. Germline V gene lookup returns CDR1 SGDLS and CDR2 YYNGEE. CDR3 sequence: CASSRDEGGKLFF. The DNA for the CDR3 is TGTGCCAGCAGCCGGGACGAGGGGGGAAAACTGTTTTTT.

A note on this clonotype: This may stem from a read error, because a much larger clone lies one nucleotide away. This chain links TRBV12-3 or TRBV12-4 with TRBJ2-1; TRBD1 or TRBD2 may be the D gene (6 bases each). Trimming cost V 6 bases and J 5 bases, with 11 bases left between them. CDR3 length equals 13 residues. CDR3 sequence: CASRGGGDNEQFF. The CDR3 DNA reads as TGTGCCAGCAGGGGGGGCGGGGACAATGAGCAGTTCTTC.

CDR3 protein: CASMRDDYGYTF. The CDR3 DNA is TGTGCCAGCATGAGGGACGACTATGGCTACACCTTC. V and J are TRBV2 and TRBJ1-2; D is perhaps TRBD1 (5 bases). The CDR3 consists of 12 residues. V was clipped by 7 bases and J by 3 bases, with 9 bases between them. CDR1 is SNHLY, CDR2 FYNNEI, per germline.

This clonotype came up many times. V is TRBV7-9 and J is TRBJ2-2; 11 bases fit TRBD1. CDR1 is SEHNR, CDR2 FQNEAQ, per germline (reference sequence). The CDR3 runs to 15 residues. Trimming took 6 bases from V and 6 from J; bases not matched to a gene: 6. The CDR3, as DNA: TGTGCCAGCAGACCGGGACAGGGGGGCGCCGGGGAGCTGTTTTTT. Translation gives CASRPGQGGAGELFF.

On this clonotype: With a much larger clone just one base away, this may be a read error. The chain combines TRBV28 with TRBJ2-7; tentative D call: TRBD2 (6 bases). The CDR3 sequence is 13 residues long. With 11 bases removed from V and 0 bases from J, the gap between germline ends came to 14 bases. CDR1 is MDHEN and CDR2 is SYDVKM in the germline V gene. CDR3 residues: CAGTTGSSYEQYF. DNA for the CDR3: TGTGCCGGCACCACCGGGAGCTCCTACGAGCAGTACTTC.

This clonotype appeared a few times. The chain carries TRBV19 and TRBJ2-4; 8 bases are a match to TRBD1. The CDR3 is made up of 17 amino acids. V shed 4 bases, J shed 0 bases, and the junction held 8 bases outside the gene matches. Germline lookup yields CDR1 LNHDA and CDR2 SQIVND (reference sequence). CDR3 region: CASSRGTGILAKNIQYF. CDR3 nucleotide sequence: TGTGCCAGTAGTAGAGGGACAGGAATACTAGCCAAAAACATTCAGTACTTC.

The CDR3 here is CASSLTTGNVGTQYF. The CDR3, as DNA: TGTGCCAGCTCACTTACGACAGGGAACGTAGGGACCCAGTACTTC. The chain has TRBV18 and TRBJ2-5, with 7 bases aligning to TRBD1. This CDR3 is 15 amino acids long. The germline V gene has CDR1 KGHSH and CDR2 LQKENI. The trim removed 4 bases at V and 7 bases at J, leaving 12 bases unmatched. The whole variable domain, remainder taken from reference TRBV18 and TRBJ2-5, is NAGVMQNPRHLVRRRGQEARLRCSPMKGHSHVYWYRQLPEEGLKFMVYLQKENIIDESGMPKERFSAEFPKEGPSILRIQQVVRGDSAAYFCASSLTTGNVGTQYFGPGTRLLVL.